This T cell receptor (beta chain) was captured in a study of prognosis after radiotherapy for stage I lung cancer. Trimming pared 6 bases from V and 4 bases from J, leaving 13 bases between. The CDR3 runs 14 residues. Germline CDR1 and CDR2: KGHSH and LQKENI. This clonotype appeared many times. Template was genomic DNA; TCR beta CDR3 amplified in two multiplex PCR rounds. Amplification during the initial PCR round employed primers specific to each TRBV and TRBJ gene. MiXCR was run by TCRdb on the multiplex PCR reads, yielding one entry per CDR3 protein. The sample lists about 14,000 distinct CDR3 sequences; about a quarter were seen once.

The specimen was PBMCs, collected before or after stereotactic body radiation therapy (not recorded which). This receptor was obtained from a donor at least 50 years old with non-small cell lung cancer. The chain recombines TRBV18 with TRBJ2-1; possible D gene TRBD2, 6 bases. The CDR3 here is CASSSSVPYNEQFF. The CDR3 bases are TGTGCCAGCTCCTCTAGCGTTCCATACAATGAGCAGTTCTTC.